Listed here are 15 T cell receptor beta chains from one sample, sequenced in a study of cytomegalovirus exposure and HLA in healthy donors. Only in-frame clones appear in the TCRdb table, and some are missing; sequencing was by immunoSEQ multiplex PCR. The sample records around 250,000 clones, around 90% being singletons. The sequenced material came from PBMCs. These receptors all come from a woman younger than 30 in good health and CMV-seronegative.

The CDR3 reads CASSPGQGTSYEQYF. For the CDR3, the DNA is TGTGCCAGCAGTCCCGGACAGGGGACAAGTTACGAGCAGTACTTC. The chain couples TRBV28 to TRBJ2-7; 9 bases are shared with TRBD1. Trimming removed 5 bases from V and 4 bases from J; junction bases left unmatched: 9. The germline gives CDR1 MDHEN, CDR2 SYDVKM. This CDR3 has 15 residues.

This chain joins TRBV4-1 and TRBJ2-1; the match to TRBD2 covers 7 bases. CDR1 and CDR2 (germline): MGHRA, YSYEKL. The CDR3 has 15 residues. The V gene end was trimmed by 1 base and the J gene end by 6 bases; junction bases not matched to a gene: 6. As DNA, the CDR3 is TGCGCCAGCAGCCAAGGGAAGGGAGGGCCCAATGAGCAGTTCTTC. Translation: CASSQGKGGPNEQFF.

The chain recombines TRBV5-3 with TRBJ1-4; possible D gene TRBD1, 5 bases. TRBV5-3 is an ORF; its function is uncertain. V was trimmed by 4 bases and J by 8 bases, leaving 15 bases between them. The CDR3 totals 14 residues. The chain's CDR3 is CARSRQGSDEKLFF. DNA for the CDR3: TGTGCCAGAAGCCGGCAGGGTTCCGACGAAAAACTGTTTTTT.

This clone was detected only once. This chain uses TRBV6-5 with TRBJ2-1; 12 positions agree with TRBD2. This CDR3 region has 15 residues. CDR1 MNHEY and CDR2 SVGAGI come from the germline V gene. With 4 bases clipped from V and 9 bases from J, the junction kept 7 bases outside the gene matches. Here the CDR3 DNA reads TGTGCCAGCAGTTCACTAGCGGGGGGCCGGGTTGAGCAGTTCTTC. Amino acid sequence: CASSSLAGGRVEQFF.

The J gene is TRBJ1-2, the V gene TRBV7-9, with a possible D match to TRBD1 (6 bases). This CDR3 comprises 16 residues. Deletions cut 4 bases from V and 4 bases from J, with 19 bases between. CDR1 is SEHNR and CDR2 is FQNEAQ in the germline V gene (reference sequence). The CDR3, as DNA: TGTGCCAGCAGCTCCAAACAAATGGACAGAATCTATGGCTACACCTTC. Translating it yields CASSSKQMDRIYGYTF.

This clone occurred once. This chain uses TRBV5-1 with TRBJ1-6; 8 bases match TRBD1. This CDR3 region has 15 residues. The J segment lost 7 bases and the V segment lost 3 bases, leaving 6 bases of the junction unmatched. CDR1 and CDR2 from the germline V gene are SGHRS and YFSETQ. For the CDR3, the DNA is TGCGCCAGCAGCTCTCGACAGGGGCGGAATTCACCCCTCCACTTT. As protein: CASSSRQGRNSPLHF.

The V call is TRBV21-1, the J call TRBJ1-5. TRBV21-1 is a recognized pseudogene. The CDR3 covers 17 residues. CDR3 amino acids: CASSKTGGGNSNQPQHF. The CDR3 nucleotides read TGTGCCAGCAGCAAAACCGGGGGAGGGAACAGCAATCAGCCCCAGCATTTT.

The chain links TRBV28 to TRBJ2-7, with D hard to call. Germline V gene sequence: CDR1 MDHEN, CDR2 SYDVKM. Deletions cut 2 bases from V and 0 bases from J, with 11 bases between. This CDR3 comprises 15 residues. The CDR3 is CASSLPSWSSYEQYF. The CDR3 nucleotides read TGTGCCAGCAGTTTACCGTCATGGAGCTCCTACGAGCAGTACTTC.

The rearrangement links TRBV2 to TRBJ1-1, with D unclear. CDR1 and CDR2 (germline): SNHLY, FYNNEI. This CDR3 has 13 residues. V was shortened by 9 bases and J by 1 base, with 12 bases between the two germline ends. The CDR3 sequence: CARVGETNTEAFF. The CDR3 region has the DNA TGTGCCAGGGTGGGAGAAACGAACACTGAAGCTTTCTTT.

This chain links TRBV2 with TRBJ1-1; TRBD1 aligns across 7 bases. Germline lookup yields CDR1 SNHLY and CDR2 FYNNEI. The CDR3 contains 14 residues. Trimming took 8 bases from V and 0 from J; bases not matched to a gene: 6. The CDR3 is CASDRANMNTEAFF. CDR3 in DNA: TGTGCCAGCGACAGGGCTAACATGAACACTGAAGCTTTCTTT.

The CDR3 loop is CASSRGTSGNQETQYF. CDR3 coding DNA: TGTGCCAGCAGCCGAGGGACTAGCGGGAACCAAGAGACCCAGTACTTC. The chain carries TRBV7-7 and TRBJ2-5; 13 nucleotides align to TRBD2. Germline trimming cut 5 bases from V and 0 bases from J; bases unmatched to any gene: 3. Per the germline V gene, CDR1 is SSHAT and CDR2 is FNYEAQ (reference sequence). The CDR3 is made up of 16 amino acids.

The CDR3 bases are TGTGCCAGCAGTGATATATCGGGTGGCTACACCTTC. Translation gives CASSDISGGYTF. V usage is TRBV28 and J usage is TRBJ1-2; D not certain. This CDR3 has 12 amino acids. CDR1 is MDHEN and CDR2 is SYDVKM in the germline V gene. The V end lost 5 bases, the J end lost 7 bases, and 11 bases lay between the germline ends.

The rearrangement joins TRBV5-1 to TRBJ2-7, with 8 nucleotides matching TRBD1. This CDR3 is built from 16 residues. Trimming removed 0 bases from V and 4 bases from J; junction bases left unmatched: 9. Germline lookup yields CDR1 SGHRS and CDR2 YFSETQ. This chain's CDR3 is CASSLVLDRDGYEQYF. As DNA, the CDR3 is TGCGCCAGCAGCTTGGTATTGGACAGGGATGGATACGAGCAGTACTTC.

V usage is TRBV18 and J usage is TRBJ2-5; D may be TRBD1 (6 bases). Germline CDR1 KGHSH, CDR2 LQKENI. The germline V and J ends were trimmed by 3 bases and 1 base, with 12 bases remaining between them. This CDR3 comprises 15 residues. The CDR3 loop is CASSPRGLSQETQYF. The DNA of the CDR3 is TGTGCCAGCTCACCGAGGGGGTTATCCCAAGAGACCCAGTACTTC.

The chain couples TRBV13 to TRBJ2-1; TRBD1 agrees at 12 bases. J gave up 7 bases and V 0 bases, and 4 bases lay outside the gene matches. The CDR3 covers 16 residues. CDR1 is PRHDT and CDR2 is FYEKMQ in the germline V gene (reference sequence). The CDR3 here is CASSLGGQGARNEQFF. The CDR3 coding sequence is TGTGCCAGCAGCTTAGGGGGACAGGGGGCGCGTAATGAGCAGTTCTTC. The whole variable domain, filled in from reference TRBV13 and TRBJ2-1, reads AAGVIQSPRHLIKEKRETATLKCYPIPRHDTVYWYQQGPGQDPQFLISFYEKMQSDKGSIPDRFSAQQFSDYHSELNMSSLELGDSALYFCASSLGGQGARNEQFFGPGTRLTVL.